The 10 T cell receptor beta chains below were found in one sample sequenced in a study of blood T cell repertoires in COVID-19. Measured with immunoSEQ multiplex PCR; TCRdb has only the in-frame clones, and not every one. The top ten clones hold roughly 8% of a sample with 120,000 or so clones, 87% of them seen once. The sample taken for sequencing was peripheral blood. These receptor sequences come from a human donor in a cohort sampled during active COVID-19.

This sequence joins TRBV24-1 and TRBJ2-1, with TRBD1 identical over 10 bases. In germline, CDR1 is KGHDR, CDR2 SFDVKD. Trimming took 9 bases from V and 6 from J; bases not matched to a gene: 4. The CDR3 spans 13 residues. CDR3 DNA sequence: TGTGCCACCGAGGGACAGGGGTCCAATGAGCAGTTCTTC. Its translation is CATEGQGSNEQFF.

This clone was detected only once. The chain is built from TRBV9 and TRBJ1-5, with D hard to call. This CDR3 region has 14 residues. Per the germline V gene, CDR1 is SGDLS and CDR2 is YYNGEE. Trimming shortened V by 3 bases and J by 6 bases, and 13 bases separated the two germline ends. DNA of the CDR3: TGTGCCAGCAGCGGGGGAGAGGGCAGTCAGCCCCAGCATTTT. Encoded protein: CASSGGEGSQPQHF.

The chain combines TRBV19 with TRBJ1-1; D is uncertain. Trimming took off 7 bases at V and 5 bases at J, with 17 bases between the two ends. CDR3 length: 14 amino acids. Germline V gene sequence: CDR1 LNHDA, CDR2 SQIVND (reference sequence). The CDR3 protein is CASTLWETRTEAFF. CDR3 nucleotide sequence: TGTGCCAGTACCCTCTGGGAGACGAGGACTGAAGCTTTCTTT.

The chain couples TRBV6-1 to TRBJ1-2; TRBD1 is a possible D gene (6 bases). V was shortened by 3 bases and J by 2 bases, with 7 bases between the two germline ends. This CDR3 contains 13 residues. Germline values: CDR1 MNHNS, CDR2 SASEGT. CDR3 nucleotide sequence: TGTGCCAGCAGTGATACAGGGAACTATGGCTACACCTTC. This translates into CASSDTGNYGYTF.

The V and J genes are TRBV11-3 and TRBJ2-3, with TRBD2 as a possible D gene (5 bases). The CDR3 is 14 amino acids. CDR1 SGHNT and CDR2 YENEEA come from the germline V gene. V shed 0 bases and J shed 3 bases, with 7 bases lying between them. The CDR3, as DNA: TGTGCCAGCAGCTTAGAGCCGGGAACAGATACGCAGTATTTT. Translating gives CASSLEPGTDTQYF.

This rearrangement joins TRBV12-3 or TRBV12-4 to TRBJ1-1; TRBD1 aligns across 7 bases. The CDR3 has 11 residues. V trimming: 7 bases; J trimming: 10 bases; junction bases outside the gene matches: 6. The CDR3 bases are TGTGCCAGCAAGGGCAGGGGGATAGCTTTCTTT. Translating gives CASKGRGIAFF.

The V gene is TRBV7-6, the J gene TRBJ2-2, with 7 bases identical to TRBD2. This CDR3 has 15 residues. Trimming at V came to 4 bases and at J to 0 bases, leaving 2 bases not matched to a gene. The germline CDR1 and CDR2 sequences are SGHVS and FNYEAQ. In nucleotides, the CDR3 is TGTGCCAGCAGCTCGGGGGGTCCGAACACCGGGGAGCTGTTTTTT. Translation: CASSSGGPNTGELFF.

The CDR3 here is CASSLATTGGGTGELFF. The CDR3 nucleotides are TGCGCCAGCAGCCTTGCCACCACAGGGGGCGGCACCGGGGAGCTGTTTTTT. The V and J genes are TRBV5-1 and TRBJ2-2; 9 positions match TRBD1. CDR3 size: 17 residues. V was clipped by 4 bases and J by 4 bases; unmatched bases: 11. The germline V gene has CDR1 SGHRS and CDR2 YFSETQ.

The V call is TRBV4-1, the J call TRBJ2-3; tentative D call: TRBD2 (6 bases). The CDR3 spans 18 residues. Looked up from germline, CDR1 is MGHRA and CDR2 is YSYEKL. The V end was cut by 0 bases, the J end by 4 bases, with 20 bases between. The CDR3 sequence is CASSQEEGLSPRSDTQYF. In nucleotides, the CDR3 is TGCGCCAGCAGCCAAGAGGAGGGACTCTCTCCACGGTCAGATACGCAGTATTTT.

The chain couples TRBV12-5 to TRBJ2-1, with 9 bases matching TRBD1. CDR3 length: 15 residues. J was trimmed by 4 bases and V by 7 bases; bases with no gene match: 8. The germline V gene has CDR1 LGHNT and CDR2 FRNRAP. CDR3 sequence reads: CASVKPGQGYNEQFF. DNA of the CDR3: TGTGCTAGTGTTAAACCGGGACAGGGTTACAATGAGCAGTTCTTC.